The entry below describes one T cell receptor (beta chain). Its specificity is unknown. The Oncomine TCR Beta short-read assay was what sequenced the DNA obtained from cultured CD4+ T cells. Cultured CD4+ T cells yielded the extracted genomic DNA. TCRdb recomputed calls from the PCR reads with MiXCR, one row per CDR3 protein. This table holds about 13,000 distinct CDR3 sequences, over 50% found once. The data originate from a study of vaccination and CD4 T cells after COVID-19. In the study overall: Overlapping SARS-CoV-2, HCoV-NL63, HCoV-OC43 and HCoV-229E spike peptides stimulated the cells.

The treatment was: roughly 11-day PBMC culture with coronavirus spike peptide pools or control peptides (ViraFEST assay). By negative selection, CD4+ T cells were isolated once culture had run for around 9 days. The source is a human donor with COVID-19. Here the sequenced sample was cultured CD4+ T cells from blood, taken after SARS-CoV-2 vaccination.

In DNA form, the CDR3 reads TGCAGTGCTAAAGGTACGATGACTAGCGGGAATGAGCAGTTCTTC. Translating it yields CSAKGTMTSGNEQFF. J is TRBJ2-1 and V is TRBV20-1; TRBD2 agrees at 10 bases. Per germline, CDR1 DFQATT and CDR2 SNEGSKA (reference sequence). The CDR3 consists of 15 residues. V lost 4 bases to trimming and J lost 7 bases; unmatched junction nucleotides: 10.